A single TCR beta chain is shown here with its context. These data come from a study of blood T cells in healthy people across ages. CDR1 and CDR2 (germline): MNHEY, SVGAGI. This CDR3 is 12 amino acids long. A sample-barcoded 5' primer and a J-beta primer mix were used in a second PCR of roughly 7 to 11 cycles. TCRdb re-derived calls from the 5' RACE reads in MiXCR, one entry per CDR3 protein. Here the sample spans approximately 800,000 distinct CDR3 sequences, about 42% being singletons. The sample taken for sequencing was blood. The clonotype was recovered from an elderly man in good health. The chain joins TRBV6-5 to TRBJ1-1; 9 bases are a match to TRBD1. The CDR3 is CPIGTGLTEAFF. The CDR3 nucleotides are TGTCCGATTGGGACAGGGTTAACTGAAGCTTTCTTT.